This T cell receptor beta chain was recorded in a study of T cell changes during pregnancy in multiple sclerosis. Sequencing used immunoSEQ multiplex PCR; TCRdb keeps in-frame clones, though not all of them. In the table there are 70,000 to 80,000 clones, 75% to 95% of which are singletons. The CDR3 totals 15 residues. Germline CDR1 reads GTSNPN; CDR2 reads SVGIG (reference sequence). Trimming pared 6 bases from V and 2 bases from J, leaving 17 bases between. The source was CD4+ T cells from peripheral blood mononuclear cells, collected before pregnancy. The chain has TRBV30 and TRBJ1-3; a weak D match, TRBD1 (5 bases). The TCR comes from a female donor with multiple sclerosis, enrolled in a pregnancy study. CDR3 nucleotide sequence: TGTGCCTGTCGACACAACCAGGGAACTGGAAACACCATATATTTT. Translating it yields CACRHNQGTGNTIYF.